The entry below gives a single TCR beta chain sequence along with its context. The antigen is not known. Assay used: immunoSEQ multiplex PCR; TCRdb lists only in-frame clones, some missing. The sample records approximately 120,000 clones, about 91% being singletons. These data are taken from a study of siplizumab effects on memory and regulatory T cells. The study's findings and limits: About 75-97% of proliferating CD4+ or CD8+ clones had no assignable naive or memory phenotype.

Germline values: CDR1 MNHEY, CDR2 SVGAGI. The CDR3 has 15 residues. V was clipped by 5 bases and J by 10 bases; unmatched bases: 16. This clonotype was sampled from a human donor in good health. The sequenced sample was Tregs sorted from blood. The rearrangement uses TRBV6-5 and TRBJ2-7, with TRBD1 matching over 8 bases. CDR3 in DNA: TGTGCCAGCAGTGGCCCACCGGGACAGGCTACACTTCAGTACTTC. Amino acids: CASSGPPGQATLQYF.